This TCR beta chain was sequenced for a study of T cell repertoires in breast cancer (dated by TCRdb to 2016 to 2017). About the full investigation: Tumors, lymph nodes and peripheral blood lymphocytes from breast cancer patients were profiled in the study, along with peripheral blood from healthy control donors. Blood samples were separated by Ficoll, whereas tumor-free lymph nodes were processed without any enzymatic digestion. On average, roughly 520,000 sequences per sample and around 9.6 reads per input cell were obtained by sequencing. Because breast cancer has a low mutational burden and rarely has common mutations, the study reasoned that TCRs shared between breast cancer patients would target shared antigens. After being minced and digested with Liberase and DNase, tumors and tumor-involved lymph nodes were passed through 70-um and 40-um filters. Nine healthy donors, of an age range similar to that of the patients, were included as controls. The majority of the 20 or so patient tumors analyzed for shared TCRs were ER+/PR+.

The study used an expanded emulsion RT-PCR method with primers for all TCR V genes to analyze paired alpha-beta TCRs of CD8+ T cells. CD8+ T cells were isolated with a CD8 positive selection kit and were then incubated overnight in around 9.2 IU/mL IL-2 prior to emulsion RT-PCR. The receptor library was made with emulsion pairing. Unpaired genes were suppressed by a second nested PCR containing blocking oligos, after which a third nested PCR added Illumina adaptors and barcodes. Between 5,000 and 250,000 T cells, along with C-region, Stepout and V-region primers, were included in each emulsion RT-PCR master mix. The Micellula Emulsion and Purification Kit was used to make the emulsions, and Qiagen OneStep RT-PCR reagents were used for RT-PCR. Pooled libraries were sequenced with paired-end 2 x 250 reads on an Illumina MiSeq. As for the authors' bioinformatics: Read pairs were joined in Galaxy and clipped at the engineered overlap into separate alpha and beta files; unclipped reads were discarded. To assign alpha-beta pairs, the researchers used CompleteTCR, a MiTCR-based pipeline that relies on an R script to link chains sharing read cluster identifiers. TCR sequences seen only once, which were about 1-3.3%, were removed as potential sequencing errors. Clones were called with MiXCR by TCRdb after fastp trimmed the public reads at Q25, and only in-frame beta chains were retained. Merged by CDR3 protein, the rows form single entries marked with the most common genes and DNA. TCRdb assigned the V and J calls; the authors' analysis was not used. Recorded for this sample are about 40,000 distinct CDR3 sequences; 45% to 50% of them occurred a single time. The ten most abundant clones make up around 59% of the sample.

The germline ends are 15 bases apart after V is trimmed by 0 bases and J by 7 bases. CDR1 and CDR2 are read off the germline V gene (reference sequence) as MNHEY and SMNVEV. The CDR3 sequence holds 15 residues, the cysteine and phenylalanine included. The DNA shown is the 45-base CDR3, in frame from base 1. Paper-wide results and their limitations: Some 17 TCR pairs were shared across seven or more patient tumors and were rarely found in control blood, which suggests possible tumor specificity. Sentinel lymph nodes involved by tumor shared about fourfold more TCRs with matched tumor repertoires than tumor-free nodes did (7.7% versus 2%). Shared TCRs were encoded by various nucleotide sequences, which suggests selection and expansion based on antigen. Shared TCRs showed TRBV7 predominance, possibly reflecting tumor recognition or mispriming bias from eight TRBV7 primers. Genuine antitumor clones may have been missed because singleton TCRs were discarded and only part of each tumor was sampled. Emulsion RT-PCR was considered qualitative rather than quantitative, because transcript abundance and primer differences skewed the recovery of clones.

A remark on this clonotype: Its recognized antigen is unknown. A much larger clonotype is one base distant, so this may be a read error.

This TCR came from a pool of human donors with breast cancer or a healthy control (not recorded which). The V and J segments used are TRBV27 and TRBJ1-2; the D gene remains uncertain. The specimen sequenced was CD8+ T cells. CDR3 reads: CASSLSGMWGSGYTF. The bases read TGTGCCAGCAGTTTATCAGGGATGTGGGGAAGTGGCTACACCTTC.